A single sample gave rise to the 20 T cell receptor beta chains below, sequenced in a study of cytomegalovirus exposure and HLA in healthy donors. The PCR had 60 Vbeta and 13 Jbeta primers. Repertoires were generated with immunoSEQ multiplex PCR, while TCRdb's copy carries only in-frame clones and drops some. The table gives approximately 100,000 clones; the top ten clones make up 0.55% to 0.65% of it. Sequencing used PBMCs. The receptors were gathered from a man between 45 and 60 years old in good health and CMV-seronegative.

The chain carries TRBV19 and TRBJ1-1; 8 positions match TRBD1. The CDR3 spans 14 residues. CDR1 and CDR2 (germline): LNHDA, SQIVND (reference sequence). V was clipped by 7 bases and J by 8 bases; unmatched bases: 12. This CDR3 is CASNPGGWITEAFF. The CDR3 DNA reads as TGTGCCAGTAACCCAGGGGGCTGGATTACGGAAGCTTTCTTT.

The rearrangement links TRBV11-3 to TRBJ1-6; 10 bases are a match to TRBD1. The CDR3 loop spans 15 amino acids. In germline, CDR1 is SGHNT, CDR2 YENEEA. Losses at the gene ends were 7 bases for V and 7 bases for J; bases not matched to a gene: 7. The CDR3 is CASTLRDRGNSPLHF. The CDR3 nucleotides are TGTGCCAGCACCCTCCGGGACAGGGGAAATTCACCCCTCCACTTT.

Comments on this clone: This sample also contains other DNA sequences that code for the same CDR3. V gene TRBV5-1 combines with J gene TRBJ2-7; perhaps TRBD1 as D (6 bases). Germline-derived CDR1 and CDR2 are SGHRS and YFSETQ. The length of the CDR3 is 16 residues. With 0 bases removed from V and 2 bases from J, the gap between germline ends came to 15 bases. The CDR3 sequence is CASSLVAGATPYEQYF. The DNA for the CDR3 is TGCGCCAGCAGCTTGGTGGCAGGGGCGACCCCCTACGAGCAGTACTTC.

The genes are TRBV27 and TRBJ2-7; TRBD1 matches at 12 bases. CDR3 length equals 14 residues. CDR1 MNHEY and CDR2 SMNVEV come from the germline V gene (reference sequence). With V trimmed by 6 bases and J by 4 bases, 4 bases remained unmatched. The CDR3 DNA follows: TGTGCCAGCAGGATGGGACAGGGGGCTTACGAGCAGTACTTC. Amino acid sequence: CASRMGQGAYEQYF.

The V gene is TRBV2, the J gene TRBJ2-5, with 7 bases that match TRBD2. The V and J ends lost 9 bases and 5 bases, in that order; junction bases with no gene match: 9. This CDR3 has 13 amino acids. Germline CDR1 and CDR2: SNHLY and FYNNEI. The CDR3: CASRQWGGETQYF. The CDR3 nucleotides are TGTGCCAGTAGACAGTGGGGGGGGGAGACCCAGTACTTC.

The chain carries TRBV6-5 and TRBJ2-7, with TRBD2 identical over 9 bases. V lost 2 bases and J lost 6; bases outside the gene matches: 8. The CDR3 is made up of 15 amino acids. The germline V gene encodes CDR1 MNHEY and CDR2 SVGAGI. DNA for the CDR3: TGTGCCAGCAGTTACCGGCTAGCGGGAAGTCTCGAGCAGTACTTC. Protein product: CASSYRLAGSLEQYF.

This sequence joins TRBV9 and TRBJ2-7; 9 positions match TRBD1. The CDR3 extends over 15 amino acids. Germline trimming cut 4 bases from V and 3 bases from J; bases unmatched to any gene: 8. The germline gives CDR1 SGDLS, CDR2 YYNGEE. DNA for the CDR3: TGTGCCAGCAGCTTGAACGCGGGACAGGGCTACGAGCAGTACTTC. Protein: CASSLNAGQGYEQYF.

This rearrangement joins TRBV5-4 to TRBJ2-7; 15 bases align to TRBD2. V gave up 4 bases and J gave up 3 bases; unmatched junction bases: 2. Germline V gives CDR1 SGHNT, CDR2 YYREEE (reference sequence). CDR3 length: 15 residues. The CDR3 nucleotides read TGTGCCAGCAGCCCGGGACTAGCGGGGGGCTACGAGCAGTACTTC. Translated, it gives CASSPGLAGGYEQYF.

This chain uses TRBV4-3 with TRBJ2-7; D perhaps matches TRBD1 (5 bases). The CDR3 loop spans 17 amino acids. V shed 4 bases and J shed 0 bases, with 19 bases lying between them. CDR1 and CDR2 (germline): LGHNA, YSLEER. The CDR3 nucleotides read TGCGCCAGCAGCCTCGAGTTAAGAGACAGTAGCTCCTACGAGCAGTACTTC. It specifies CASSLELRDSSSYEQYF.

The CDR3, as DNA: TGTGCCAGCAGTGATCCTCACAGGGCTCACGCGAACACCGGGGAGCTGTTTTTT. It translates to CASSDPHRAHANTGELFF. The V and J genes are TRBV25-1 and TRBJ2-2; D may be TRBD1 (6 bases). V lost 3 bases and J 0 bases, leaving 17 bases between the germline ends. The length of the CDR3 is 18 residues. Germline assignment: CDR1 MGHDK and CDR2 SYGVNS.

This rearrangement joins TRBV2 to TRBJ1-5; 7 bases are a match to TRBD1. The CDR3 length is 15 residues. Per germline, CDR1 SNHLY and CDR2 FYNNEI. V was clipped by 6 bases and J by 6 bases; unmatched bases: 11. CDR3 loop: CASRGGGGSIQPQHF. CDR3 in DNA: TGTGCCAGCAGAGGGGGCGGGGGGTCTATTCAGCCCCAGCATTTT. Full variable domain (missing parts from reference TRBV2 and TRBJ1-5): EPEVTQTPSHQVTQMGQEVILRCVPISNHLYFYWYRQILGQKVEFLVSFYNNEISEKSEIFDDQFSVERPDGSNFTLKIRSTKLEDSAMYFCASRGGGGSIQPQHFGDGTRLSIL.

The gene calls are TRBV30 and TRBJ1-1; TRBD1 might be the D (6 bases). The ends were cut back, 2 bases at V and 7 bases at J, with 11 bases in the middle. CDR3 length: 12 residues. Germline V lookup: CDR1 GTSNPN, CDR2 SVGIG (reference sequence). CDR3 loop: CAWSPLQGEAFF. DNA for the CDR3: TGTGCCTGGAGTCCGTTACAGGGTGAAGCTTTCTTT. The whole variable domain, remainder taken from reference TRBV30 and TRBJ1-1, is SQTIHQWPATLVQPVGSPLSLECTVEGTSNPNLYWYRQAAGRGLQLLFYSVGIGQISSEVPQNLSASRPQDRQFILSSKKLLLSDSGFYLCAWSPLQGEAFFGQGTRLTVV.

V gene TRBV19 combines with J gene TRBJ1-1; maybe TRBD1 (5 bases). V lost 8 bases and J 5 bases, leaving 12 bases between the germline ends. From germline, CDR1 is LNHDA and CDR2 SQIVND (reference sequence). CDR3 length: 12 residues. The CDR3 coding sequence is TGTGCCAGTTCTACCCAGGGAACTGAAGCTTTCTTT. Its translation: CASSTQGTEAFF.

The chain recombines TRBV5-1 with TRBJ2-2; TRBD1 aligns across 8 bases. The ends lost 0 bases at V and 9 bases at J; junction bases unmatched: 4. CDR3 length: 14 amino acids. The V gene's germline CDR1 is SGHRS and CDR2 YFSETQ. CDR3 DNA sequence: TGCGCCAGCAGCTTGGAGGCAGGGGGCTGGGAGCTGTTTTTT. The encoded protein is CASSLEAGGWELFF.

Notes on this clone: This likely comes from a read error, as the CDR3 has no conserved phenylalanine or tryptophan at its end. The DNA is left out, because the CDR3 cannot be placed on it with certainty; the CDR3 is given as TCRdb lists it. This chain connects TRBV21-1 to TRBJ1-2; TRBD1 reflects the table's D call only, with no check against the DNA. TRBV21-1 is annotated as a pseudogene. The CDR3 length is 13 residues, termini included. The CDR3 region is CASSKAGSQGLIL.

Points on this clone: A read error may produce the germline difference seen at one junction end. The J gene is TRBJ2-7, the V gene TRBV20-1; D perhaps matches TRBD1 (6 bases). The CDR3 is 11 residues long. Germline V gene sequence: CDR1 DFQATT, CDR2 SNEGSKA (reference sequence). This CDR3 reads CSATHRDTFRF. As DNA, the CDR3 is TGCAGTGCCACCCACCGGGACACCTTCCGCTTC.

The V and J genes are TRBV14 and TRBJ2-7; D uncertain. CDR1 is SGHDN and CDR2 is FVKESK in the germline V gene. The CDR3 has 15 amino acids. Trimming shortened V by 0 bases and J by 4 bases, and 13 bases separated the two germline ends. The CDR3 here is CASSQEHNRLYEQYF. DNA of the CDR3: TGTGCCAGCAGCCAAGAACACAACCGCTTATACGAGCAGTACTTC.

The chain uses TRBV6-6 and TRBJ1-5, with TRBD1 identical over 7 bases. This CDR3 comprises 15 residues. From germline, CDR1 is MNHNY and CDR2 SVGAGI (reference sequence). Germline trimming cut 5 bases from V and 2 bases from J; bases unmatched to any gene: 6. CDR3 amino acids: CASSPYGQGNQPQHF. The CDR3 coding sequence is TGTGCCAGCAGTCCCTACGGACAGGGCAATCAGCCCCAGCATTTT.

The chain is built from TRBV19 and TRBJ1-4; D is undetermined. The germline V and J ends were trimmed by 6 bases and 1 base, with 6 bases remaining between them. CDR1 and CDR2 (germline): LNHDA, SQIVND (reference sequence). The CDR3 contains 13 residues. Here the CDR3 reads CASRRGTNEKLFF. The CDR3 region has the DNA TGTGCCAGTAGACGCGGAACTAATGAAAAACTGTTTTTT.

The rearrangement links TRBV19 to TRBJ1-2; D unclear. This CDR3 is built from 14 residues. The germline V gene has CDR1 LNHDA and CDR2 SQIVND (reference sequence). The V and J ends lost 0 bases and 3 bases respectively, with 8 bases between them. This CDR3 is CASSIDRGDYGYTF. The CDR3 DNA reads TGTGCCAGTAGTATAGATCGGGGAGACTATGGCTACACCTTC. Filled out from reference TRBV19 and TRBJ1-2, the complete variable domain reads DGGITQSPKYLFRKEGQNVTLSCEQNLNHDAMYWYRQDPGQGLRLIYYSQIVNDFQKGDIAEGYSVSREKKESFPLTVTSAQKNPTAFYLCASSIDRGDYGYTFGSGTRLTVV.